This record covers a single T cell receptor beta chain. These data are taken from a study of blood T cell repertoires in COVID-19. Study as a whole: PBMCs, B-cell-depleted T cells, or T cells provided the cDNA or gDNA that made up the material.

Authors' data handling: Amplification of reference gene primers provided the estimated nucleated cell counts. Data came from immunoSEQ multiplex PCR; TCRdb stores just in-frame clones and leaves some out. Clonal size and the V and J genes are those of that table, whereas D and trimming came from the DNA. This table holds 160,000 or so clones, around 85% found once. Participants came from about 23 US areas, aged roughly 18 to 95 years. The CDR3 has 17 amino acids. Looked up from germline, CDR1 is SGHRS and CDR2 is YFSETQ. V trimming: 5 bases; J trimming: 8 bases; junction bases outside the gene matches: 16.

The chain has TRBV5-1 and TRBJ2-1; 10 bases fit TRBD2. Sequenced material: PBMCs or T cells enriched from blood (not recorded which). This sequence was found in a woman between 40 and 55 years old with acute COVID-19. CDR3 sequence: CASSPRGGLAASHEQFF. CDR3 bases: TGCGCCAGCAGTCCCCGGGGCGGACTAGCGGCATCCCATGAGCAGTTCTTC.